This section outlines one T cell receptor (beta chain) sequence together with its context. Its antigen is as yet unknown. Libraries were prepared by immunoSEQ multiplex PCR; TCRdb keeps only in-frame clonotypes and omits some of them. The data contain some 90,000 clones, just under 95% of them singletons. The data stem from a study of graft-versus-host responses after intestinal transplantation. Study-level information: After anti-thymocyte globulin induction, recipients took tacrolimus and steroids for three to four years. Study-level points and caveats: There was an association between peak levels of circulating GvH clones and early post-transplant HvG declines.

The germline gives CDR1 SEHNR, CDR2 FQNEAQ (reference sequence). The CDR3 is 16 residues long. The junction had 1 base not matched to a gene; V was cut back by 1 base and J by 1 base. The chain links TRBV7-9 to TRBJ2-2, with TRBD1 identical over 9 bases. The sequencing here drew on unstimulated CD8+ T cells sorted from spleen or lymph node cells, taken before transplant. The receptor comes from a human donor who was the organ donor for an intestinal transplant. This CDR3 reads CASSLGGQGNTGELFF. Written as DNA, the CDR3 is TGTGCCAGCAGCTTAGGGGGACAGGGGAACACCGGGGAGCTGTTTTTT.